This TCR beta chain was found in a study of T-cell reconstitution after alpha-beta-depleted transplantation in children. Findings and caveats of the study: Several hundred expanded graft clones reportedly supplied alpha-beta T cells about two months after transplant. One year post-transplant, T-cell counts and diversity were largely derived from T cells produced anew.

Turning to this clonotype: The antigen remains unidentified.

Unique molecular identifiers were incorporated when the TCRbeta library was constructed. TCRdb re-analysed the PCR reads in MiXCR, keeping a single row per CDR3 protein. The sample has 600,000 or so distinct CDR3 sequences; more than 20% are singletons. Sequenced here: PBMCs, mostly from graft donor cells, sampled 360 days after TCRalphabeta/CD19-depleted stem cell transplant. The TCR originated in a boy younger than two who had a stem cell transplant for acute myeloid leukemia, so the T cells may come from the graft donor.

CDR3 bases: TGTGCCAGCAGTTCTTGGGGGGGGCTGGGAGATACGCAGTATTTT. Encoded protein: CASSSWGGLGDTQYF. V is TRBV6-5 and J is TRBJ2-3; a possible D gene is TRBD2 (7 bases). There are 15 residues in the CDR3. The V end was cut by 4 bases, the J end by 5 bases, with 16 bases between. Germline V gene data show CDR1 as MNHEY and CDR2 as SVGAGI.